This T cell receptor beta chain derives from a study of Graves' ophthalmopathy and Graves' hyperthyroidism. The study, taken as a whole, reports: At just over 70% sensitivity and 72.22% specificity, the model predicted progression of the ophthalmopathy.

Pregnancy or lactation, uncontrolled infections and other autoimmune diseases were grounds for excluding patients. Using RNA transcripts, the TCR beta CDR3 regions were amplified. An opening RT-PCR round employed HTBI primers and preceded a second-round multiplex PCR. TCRdb re-called the multiplex PCR reads with MiXCR, one entry per CDR3 protein. The repertoire includes fewer than 250,000 distinct CDR3 sequences, roughly 27% of them detected once, and around 9.8% sits in the top ten. Trimming took off 6 bases at V and 2 bases at J, with 11 bases between the two ends. This CDR3 is built from 14 residues. Per the germline V gene, CDR1 is MNHEY and CDR2 is SVGAGI. This clonotype has ten or more counts. No antigen is known for it.

The chain is built from TRBV6-5 and TRBJ1-5; D is possibly TRBD1 (6 bases). The sequencing input was peripheral blood. This receptor was obtained from a man in his fifties or sixties with Graves' ophthalmopathy. CDR3 in amino acids: CASSPGQRNQPQHF. For the CDR3, the DNA is TGTGCCAGCAGCCCAGGACAGCGCAATCAGCCCCAGCATTTT.